The sequence of this T cell receptor (beta chain) was determined in a study of blood T cell repertoires in COVID-19. Study summary: Spain, Italy and the United States supplied samples that represented acute and convalescent COVID-19. Sources were T cells, B-cell-depleted T cells, or PBMCs; the material itself was cDNA or gDNA.

V was clipped by 3 bases and J by 8 bases, with 20 bases between them. Looked up from germline, CDR1 is MNHEY and CDR2 is SMNVEV (reference sequence). The CDR3 contains 16 residues. In the study's own analysis: Estimates of nucleated cell counts were drawn from the amplification of reference gene primers. TCRdb's copy holds only in-frame clones and misses some; the assay was immunoSEQ multiplex PCR. V and J calls and clone size are given by that table; D and trimming were obtained from the DNA. In the table there are about 110,000 clones, approximately 80% of which are singletons. Sample: peripheral blood. The chain has TRBV27 and TRBJ2-1; a possible D gene is TRBD1 (5 bases). The receptor's source is a woman of 80 years or more with active or convalescent COVID-19. This chain's CDR3 is CASSLRRAGSFYEQFF. DNA of the CDR3: TGTGCCAGCAGTTTGAGACGGGCAGGGTCATTTTATGAGCAGTTCTTC.